Below are 13 T cell receptor beta chains sequenced from a single sample in a study of control samples from healthy donors and cancer patients. Repertoires were generated with immunoSEQ multiplex PCR, while TCRdb's copy carries only in-frame clones and drops some. The data contain roughly 60,000 clones, roughly 92% of them singletons. Material for sequencing was blood. All receptors come from a young man in good health.

The V gene is TRBV6-1, the J gene TRBJ1-1; maybe TRBD1 (6 bases). Per the germline V gene, CDR1 is MNHNS and CDR2 is SASEGT. Trimming removed 8 bases at V and 5 bases at J, with 15 bases between. The CDR3 is made up of 13 amino acids. The CDR3 spells CASRDTHRTEAFF. CDR3 in DNA: TGTGCCAGCCGGGACACCCATAGGACTGAAGCTTTCTTT.

The gene calls are TRBV30 and TRBJ2-3; D is ambiguous. V was cut by 0 bases and J by 4 bases, with 8 bases left in between. CDR3 size: 13 residues. Germline CDR1 reads GTSNPN; CDR2 reads SVGIG (reference sequence). CDR3 sequence (DNA): TGTGCCTGGAGTGTGGTCGGCGCAGATACGCAGTATTTT. Its translation is CAWSVVGADTQYF.

The rearrangement joins TRBV5-6 to TRBJ2-1; tentatively, D is TRBD2 (6 bases). Germline V lookup: CDR1 SGHDT, CDR2 YYEEEE. The CDR3 consists of 15 residues. Trimming took 0 bases from V and 0 from J, leaving 7 bases between them. CDR3 loop: CASSLVGSSYNEQFF. In DNA, the CDR3 is TGTGCCAGCAGCTTGGTCGGGAGCTCCTACAATGAGCAGTTCTTC.

This clone appeared a single time. V gene TRBV28 combines with J gene TRBJ1-5; 9 nucleotides line up with TRBD1. The CDR3 loop spans 14 amino acids. The V gene's germline CDR1 is MDHEN and CDR2 SYDVKM. V lost 3 bases and J lost 4; bases outside the gene matches: 1. The DNA of the CDR3 is TGTGCCAGCAGTTTCGGGACAGGGAATCAGCCCCAGCATTTT. Translated, it gives CASSFGTGNQPQHF.

The J gene is TRBJ2-2, the V gene TRBV19, with D perhaps assigned TRBD1 or TRBD2 (5 bases each). Germline CDR1 and CDR2: LNHDA and SQIVND (reference sequence). The CDR3 loop spans 15 amino acids. V lost 7 bases and J 0 bases, leaving 12 bases between the germline ends. CDR3 bases: TGTGCCAGTAATTCCGGGGCTACGAACACCGGGGAGCTGTTTTTT. Amino acids: CASNSGATNTGELFF.

Regarding this clone: At one boundary the junction diverges from the germline segment, which might be a read error. The chain's CDR3 is CASSEAFASSF. The CDR3 nucleotides read TGTGCCAGCAGTGAAGCTTTTGCCTCTTCCTTT. The chain links TRBV2 to TRBJ1-1; no clear D. Per germline, CDR1 SNHLY and CDR2 FYNNEI. The CDR3 has 11 amino acids.

The V and J genes are TRBV7-2 and TRBJ2-1; 9 bases fit TRBD1. CDR1 SGHTA and CDR2 FQGNSA come from the germline V gene. The CDR3 consists of 16 residues. V gave up 5 bases and J gave up 0 bases; unmatched junction bases: 5. CDR3 in DNA: TGTGCCAGCAGCCCACAGGGGGCGAGCTCCTACAATGAGCAGTTCTTC. It is translated as CASSPQGASSYNEQFF.

The chain couples TRBV5-1 to TRBJ2-3; D gene unclear. The V and J ends lost 1 base and 6 bases respectively, with 18 bases between them. Germline values: CDR1 SGHRS, CDR2 YFSETQ. The CDR3 sequence is 16 residues long. CDR3 sequence: CASSLSSDWPDDTQYF. CDR3 bases: TGCGCCAGCAGCTTGTCATCTGACTGGCCGGATGATACGCAGTATTTT.

The chain joins TRBV4-3 to TRBJ2-3, with 9 bases matching TRBD2. Germline V lookup: CDR1 LGHNA, CDR2 YSLEER. J was trimmed by 5 bases and V by 4 bases; bases with no gene match: 10. The CDR3 loop spans 16 amino acids. The DNA of the CDR3 is TGCGCCAGCAGCCGTACGGGCGGGGGGGCCCGAGATACGCAGTATTTT. Translation gives CASSRTGGGARDTQYF.

This clone was counted once. The chain joins TRBV7-9 to TRBJ2-7; D is perhaps TRBD1 (6 bases). V dropped 0 bases and J dropped 9 bases, with 9 bases sitting between them. The CDR3 length is 12 residues. CDR1 and CDR2 (germline): SEHNR, FQNEAQ (reference sequence). The CDR3: CASSLAQGWQYF. The CDR3 DNA reads TGTGCCAGCAGCTTAGCCCAGGGGTGGCAGTACTTC. Looking up the rest from reference TRBV7-9 and TRBJ2-7 gives the full variable domain: DTGVSQNPRHKITKRGQNVTFRCDPISEHNRLYWYRQTLGQGPEFLTYFQNEAQLEKSRLLSDRFSAERPKGSFSTLEIQRTEQGDSAMYLCASSLAQGWQYFGPGTRLTVT.

The chain carries TRBV27 and TRBJ2-5; D might be TRBD2 (6 bases). V dropped 6 bases and J dropped 5 bases, with 13 bases sitting between them. Per germline, CDR1 MNHEY and CDR2 SMNVEV (reference sequence). The CDR3 totals 13 residues. Here the CDR3 reads CASRRLDTETQYF. Written as DNA, the CDR3 is TGTGCCAGCAGACGACTAGACACCGAGACCCAGTACTTC.

V and J are TRBV30 and TRBJ2-7; maybe TRBD2 (6 bases). This CDR3 contains 14 residues. Trimming shortened V by 1 base and J by 0 bases, and 10 bases separated the two germline ends. Germline CDR1 reads GTSNPN; CDR2 reads SVGIG (reference sequence). CDR3 residues: CAWSGGGISYEQYF. CDR3 nucleotide sequence: TGTGCCTGGAGTGGAGGAGGGATCTCCTACGAGCAGTACTTC.

J is TRBJ1-1 and V is TRBV6-5; no clear D. V dropped 2 bases and J dropped 1 base, with 11 bases sitting between them. Germline V CDR1 and CDR2: MNHEY, SVGAGI. This CDR3 is built from 15 residues. CDR3 sequence reads: CASSYVGIGNTEAFF. CDR3 coding DNA: TGTGCCAGCAGTTACGTGGGGATCGGGAACACTGAAGCTTTCTTT.